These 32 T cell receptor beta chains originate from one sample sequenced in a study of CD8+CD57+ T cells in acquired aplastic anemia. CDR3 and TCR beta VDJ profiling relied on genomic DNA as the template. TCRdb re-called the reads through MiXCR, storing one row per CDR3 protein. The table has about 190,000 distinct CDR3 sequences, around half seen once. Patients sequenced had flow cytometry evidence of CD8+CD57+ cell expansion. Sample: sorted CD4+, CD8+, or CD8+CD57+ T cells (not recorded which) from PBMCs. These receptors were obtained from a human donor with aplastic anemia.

As DNA, the CDR3 is TGTGCCAGCAGCTCCTTACAGGGGGCCGGGGAGCTGTTTTTT. This sequence encodes CASSSLQGAGELFF. The rearrangement links TRBV7-9 to TRBJ2-2; 8 positions agree with TRBD1. This CDR3 has 14 residues. Germline V gene lookup returns CDR1 SEHNR and CDR2 FQNEAQ (reference sequence). V trimming: 4 bases; J trimming: 6 bases; junction bases outside the gene matches: 4.

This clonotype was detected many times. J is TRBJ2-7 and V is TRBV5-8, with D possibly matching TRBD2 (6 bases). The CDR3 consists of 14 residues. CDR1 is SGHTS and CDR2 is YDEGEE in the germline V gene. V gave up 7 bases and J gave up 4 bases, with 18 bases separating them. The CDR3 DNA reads TGTGCCAGCTTACGGAGGGGTGCTGATTACGAGCAGTACTTC. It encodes CASLRRGADYEQYF. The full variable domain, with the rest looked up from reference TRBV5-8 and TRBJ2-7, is EAGVTQSPTHLIKTRGQQATLRCSPISGHTSVYWYQQALGLGLQFLLWYDEGEERNRGNFPPRFSGRQFPNYSSELNVNALELEDSALYLCASLRRGADYEQYFGPGTRLTVT.

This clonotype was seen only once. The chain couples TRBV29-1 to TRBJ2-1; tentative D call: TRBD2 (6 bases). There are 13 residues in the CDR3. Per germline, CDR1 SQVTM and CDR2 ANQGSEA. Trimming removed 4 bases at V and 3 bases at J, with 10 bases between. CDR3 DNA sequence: TGCAGCGTTGGGCGGGATTACTACAATGAGCAGTTCTTC. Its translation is CSVGRDYYNEQFF.

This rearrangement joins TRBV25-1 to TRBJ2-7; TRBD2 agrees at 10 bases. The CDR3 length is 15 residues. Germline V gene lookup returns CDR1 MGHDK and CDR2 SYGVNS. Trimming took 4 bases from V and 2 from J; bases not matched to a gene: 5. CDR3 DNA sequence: TGTGCCAGCAGTGTCCTAGCGGGAGTAACCTACGAGCAGTACTTC. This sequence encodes CASSVLAGVTYEQYF.

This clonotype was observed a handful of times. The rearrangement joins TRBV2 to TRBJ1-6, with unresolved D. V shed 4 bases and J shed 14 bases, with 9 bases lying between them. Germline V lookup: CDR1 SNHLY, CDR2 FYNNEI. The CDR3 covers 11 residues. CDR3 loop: CASSVGRSLHF. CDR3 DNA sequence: TGTGCCAGCAGTGTCGGGAGGTCCCTCCACTTT.

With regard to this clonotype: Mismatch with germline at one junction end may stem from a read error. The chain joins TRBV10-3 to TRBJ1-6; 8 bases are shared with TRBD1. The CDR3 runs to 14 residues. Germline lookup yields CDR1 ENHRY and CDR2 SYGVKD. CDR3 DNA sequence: TGTGCCAGCAGTTACAGTGACAGGGGCTCACCCCTCCACTTT. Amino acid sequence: CASSYSDRGSPLHF.

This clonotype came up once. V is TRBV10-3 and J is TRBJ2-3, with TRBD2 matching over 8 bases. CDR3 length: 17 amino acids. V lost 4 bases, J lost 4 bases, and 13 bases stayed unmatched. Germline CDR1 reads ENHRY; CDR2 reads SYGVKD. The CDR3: CAISGPDSGGSSDTQYF. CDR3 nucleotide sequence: TGTGCCATCAGTGGGCCGGACAGCGGGGGCAGTTCAGATACGCAGTATTTT.

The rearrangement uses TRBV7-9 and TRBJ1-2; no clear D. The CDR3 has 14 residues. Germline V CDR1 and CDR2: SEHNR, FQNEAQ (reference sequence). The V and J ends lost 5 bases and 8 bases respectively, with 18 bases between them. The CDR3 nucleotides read TGTGCCAGCAGCCCTGGAAGCCCGTGGAACGGCTACACCTTC. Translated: CASSPGSPWNGYTF. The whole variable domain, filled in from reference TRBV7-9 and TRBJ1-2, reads DTGVSQNPRHKITKRGQNVTFRCDPISEHNRLYWYRQTLGQGPEFLTYFQNEAQLEKSRLLSDRFSAERPKGSFSTLEIQRTEQGDSAMYLCASSPGSPWNGYTFGSGTRLTVV.

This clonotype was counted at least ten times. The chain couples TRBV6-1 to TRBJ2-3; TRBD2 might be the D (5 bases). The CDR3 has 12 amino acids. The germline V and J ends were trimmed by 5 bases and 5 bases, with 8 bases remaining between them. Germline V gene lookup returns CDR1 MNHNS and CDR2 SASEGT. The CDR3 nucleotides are TGTGCCAGCAGTCCTGGAGGAGATACGCAGTATTTT. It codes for CASSPGGDTQYF.

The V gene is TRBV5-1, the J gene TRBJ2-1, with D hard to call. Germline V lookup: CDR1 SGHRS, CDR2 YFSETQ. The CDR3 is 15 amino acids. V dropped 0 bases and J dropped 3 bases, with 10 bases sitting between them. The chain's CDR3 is CASSLEPSFYNEQFF. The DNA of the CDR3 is TGCGCCAGCAGCTTGGAGCCTAGTTTCTACAATGAGCAGTTCTTC. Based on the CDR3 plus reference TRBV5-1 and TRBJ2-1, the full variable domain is KAGVTQTPRYLIKTRGQQVTLSCSPISGHRSVSWYQQTPGQGLQFLFEYFSETQRNKGNFPGRFSGRQFSNSRSEMNVSTLELGDSALYLCASSLEPSFYNEQFFGPGTRLTVL.

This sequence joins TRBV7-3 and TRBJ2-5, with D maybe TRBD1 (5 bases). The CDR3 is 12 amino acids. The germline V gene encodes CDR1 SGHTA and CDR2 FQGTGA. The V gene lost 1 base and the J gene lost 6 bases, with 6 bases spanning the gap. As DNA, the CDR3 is TGTGCCAGCAGCTTAAAGGGGCAGACCCAGTACTTC. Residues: CASSLKGQTQYF.

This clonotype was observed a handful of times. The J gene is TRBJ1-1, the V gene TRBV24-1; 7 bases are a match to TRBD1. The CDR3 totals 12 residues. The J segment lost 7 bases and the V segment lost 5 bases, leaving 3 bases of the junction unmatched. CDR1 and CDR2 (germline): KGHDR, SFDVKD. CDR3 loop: CATSGQGVEAFF. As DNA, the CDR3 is TGTGCCACCAGTGGACAGGGCGTTGAAGCTTTCTTT.

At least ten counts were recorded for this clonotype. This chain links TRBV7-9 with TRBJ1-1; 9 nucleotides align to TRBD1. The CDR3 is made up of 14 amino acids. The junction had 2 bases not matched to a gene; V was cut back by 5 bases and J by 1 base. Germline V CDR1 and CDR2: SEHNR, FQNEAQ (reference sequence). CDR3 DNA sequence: TGTGCCAGCAGCCGGGGACAGGGGAACACTGAAGCTTTCTTT. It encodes CASSRGQGNTEAFF.

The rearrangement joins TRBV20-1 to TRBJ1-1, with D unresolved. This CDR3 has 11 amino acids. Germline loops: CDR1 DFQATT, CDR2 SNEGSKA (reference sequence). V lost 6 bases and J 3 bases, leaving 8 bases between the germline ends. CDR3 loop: CSAEEYTEAFF. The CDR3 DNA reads TGCAGTGCCGAGGAGTACACTGAAGCTTTCTTT.

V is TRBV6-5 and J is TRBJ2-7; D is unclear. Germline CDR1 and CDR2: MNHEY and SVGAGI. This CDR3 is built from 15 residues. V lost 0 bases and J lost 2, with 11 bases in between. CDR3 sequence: CASSYSPLETYEQYF. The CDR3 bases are TGTGCCAGCAGTTACTCGCCATTAGAAACCTACGAGCAGTACTTC.

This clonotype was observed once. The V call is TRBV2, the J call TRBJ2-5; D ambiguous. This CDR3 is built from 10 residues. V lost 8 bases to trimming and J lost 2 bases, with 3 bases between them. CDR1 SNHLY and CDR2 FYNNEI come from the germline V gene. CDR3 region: CASPQETQYF. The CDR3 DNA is TGTGCCAGCCCACAAGAGACCCAGTACTTC.

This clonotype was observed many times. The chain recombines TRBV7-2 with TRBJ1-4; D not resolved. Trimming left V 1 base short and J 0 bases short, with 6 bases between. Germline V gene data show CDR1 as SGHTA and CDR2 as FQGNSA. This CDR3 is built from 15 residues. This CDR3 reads CASSLVTATNEKLFF. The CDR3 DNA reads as TGTGCCAGCAGCTTAGTAACAGCAACTAATGAAAAACTGTTTTTT. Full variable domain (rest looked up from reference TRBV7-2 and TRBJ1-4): GAGVSQSPSNKVTEKGKDVELRCDPISGHTALYWYRQSLGQGLEFLIYFQGNSAPDKSGLPSDRFSAERTGGSVSTLTIQRTQQEDSAVYLCASSLVTATNEKLFFGSGTQLSVL.

The CDR3 sequence: CASSLLRGGGTEAFF. The CDR3 nucleotides are TGTGCCAGCAGCTTATTAAGGGGTGGTGGGACTGAAGCTTTCTTT. The chain links TRBV7-8 to TRBJ1-1; possibly TRBD1 for D (5 bases). V lost 2 bases, J lost 5 bases, and 15 bases lay in between. Looked up from germline, CDR1 is SGHVS and CDR2 is FQNEAQ. The CDR3 consists of 15 residues.

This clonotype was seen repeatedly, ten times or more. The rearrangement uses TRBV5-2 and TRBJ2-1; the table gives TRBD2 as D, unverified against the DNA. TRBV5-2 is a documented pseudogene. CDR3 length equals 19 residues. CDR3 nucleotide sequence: TGTGCCAGCAACTCCCGAGGGTTCGAAGCGGGAGTATCGGGCAATGAGCAGTTCTTC. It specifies CASNSRGFEAGVSGNEQFF.

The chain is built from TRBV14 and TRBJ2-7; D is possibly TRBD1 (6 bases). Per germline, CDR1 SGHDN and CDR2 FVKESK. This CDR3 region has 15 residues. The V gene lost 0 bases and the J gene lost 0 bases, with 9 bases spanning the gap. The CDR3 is CASSQEQGFSYEQYF. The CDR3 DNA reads TGTGCCAGCAGCCAAGAACAGGGCTTCTCCTACGAGCAGTACTTC.

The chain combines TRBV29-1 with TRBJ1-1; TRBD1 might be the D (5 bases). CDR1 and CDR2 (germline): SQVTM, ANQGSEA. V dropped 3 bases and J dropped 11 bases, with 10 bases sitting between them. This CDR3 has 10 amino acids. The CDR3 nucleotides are TGCAGCGTTGAGGGGCGGGAGGCTTTCTTT. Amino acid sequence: CSVEGREAFF. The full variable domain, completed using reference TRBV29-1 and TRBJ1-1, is SAVISQKPSRDICQRGTSLTIQCQVDSQVTMMFWYRQQPGQSLTLIATANQGSEATYESGFVIDKFPISRPNLTFSTLTVSNMSPEDSSIYLCSVEGREAFFGQGTRLTVV.

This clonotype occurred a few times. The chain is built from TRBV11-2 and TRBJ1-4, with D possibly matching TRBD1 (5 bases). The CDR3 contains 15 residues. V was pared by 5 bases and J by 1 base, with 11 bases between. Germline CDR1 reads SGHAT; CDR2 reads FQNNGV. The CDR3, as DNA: TGTGCCAGCAGCCCAGGACAAATAACTAATGAAAAACTGTTTTTT. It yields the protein CASSPGQITNEKLFF.

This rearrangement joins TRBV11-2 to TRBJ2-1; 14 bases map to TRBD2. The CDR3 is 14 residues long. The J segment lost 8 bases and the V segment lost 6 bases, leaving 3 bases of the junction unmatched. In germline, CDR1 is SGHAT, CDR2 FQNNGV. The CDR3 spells CASRTSGGADEQFF. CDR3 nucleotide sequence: TGTGCCAGCAGGACTAGCGGGGGGGCCGATGAGCAGTTCTTC.

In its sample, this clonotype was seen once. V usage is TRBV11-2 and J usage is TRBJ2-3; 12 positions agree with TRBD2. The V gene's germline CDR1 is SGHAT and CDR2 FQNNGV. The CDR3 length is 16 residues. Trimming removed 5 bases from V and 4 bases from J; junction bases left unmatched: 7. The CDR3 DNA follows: TGTGCCAGCAGCATCGCTAGCGGGGGGGCCCCAGATACGCAGTATTTT. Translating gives CASSIASGGAPDTQYF.

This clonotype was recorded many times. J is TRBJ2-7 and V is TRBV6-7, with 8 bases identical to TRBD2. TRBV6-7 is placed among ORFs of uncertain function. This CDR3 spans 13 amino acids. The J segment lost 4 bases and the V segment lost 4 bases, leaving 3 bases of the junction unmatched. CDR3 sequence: CASSSLAGYEQYF. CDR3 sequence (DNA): TGTGCCAGCAGTTCCCTAGCGGGTTACGAGCAGTACTTC.

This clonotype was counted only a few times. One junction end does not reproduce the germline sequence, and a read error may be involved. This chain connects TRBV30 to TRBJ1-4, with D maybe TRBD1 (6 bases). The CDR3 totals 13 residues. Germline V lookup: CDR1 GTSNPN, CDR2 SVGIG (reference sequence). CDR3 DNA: TGTGCCTGGAGTGTATTCGGGGGCGAAAAACTGTTCTTT. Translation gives CAWSVFGGEKLFF.

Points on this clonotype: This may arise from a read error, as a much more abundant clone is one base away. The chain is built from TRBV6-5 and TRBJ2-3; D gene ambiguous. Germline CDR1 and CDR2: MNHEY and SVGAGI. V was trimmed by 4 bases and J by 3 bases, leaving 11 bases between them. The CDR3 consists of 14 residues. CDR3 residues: CASSCSESTDTQYF. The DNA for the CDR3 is TGTGCCAGCAGTTGCTCGGAAAGTACAGATACGCAGTATTTT.

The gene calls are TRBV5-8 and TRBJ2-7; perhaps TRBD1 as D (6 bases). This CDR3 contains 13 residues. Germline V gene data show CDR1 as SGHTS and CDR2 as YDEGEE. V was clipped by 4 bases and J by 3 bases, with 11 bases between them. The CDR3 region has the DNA TGTGCCAGCAGCCGTGGACAGAACTACGAGCAGTACTTC. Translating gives CASSRGQNYEQYF.

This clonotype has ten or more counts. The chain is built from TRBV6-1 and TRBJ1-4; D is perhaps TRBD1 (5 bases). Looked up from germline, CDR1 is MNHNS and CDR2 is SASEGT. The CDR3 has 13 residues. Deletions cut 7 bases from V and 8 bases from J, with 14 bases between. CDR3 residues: CASIGREGEKLFF. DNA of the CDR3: TGTGCCAGCATCGGCAGGGAGGGAGAAAAACTGTTTTTT.

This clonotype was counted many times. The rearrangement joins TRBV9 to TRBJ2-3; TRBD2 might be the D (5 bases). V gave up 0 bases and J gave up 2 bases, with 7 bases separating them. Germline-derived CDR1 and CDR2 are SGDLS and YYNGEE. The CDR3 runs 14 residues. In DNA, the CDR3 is TGTGCCAGCAGCGTAGCGGGAAACACAGATACGCAGTATTTT. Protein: CASSVAGNTDTQYF.

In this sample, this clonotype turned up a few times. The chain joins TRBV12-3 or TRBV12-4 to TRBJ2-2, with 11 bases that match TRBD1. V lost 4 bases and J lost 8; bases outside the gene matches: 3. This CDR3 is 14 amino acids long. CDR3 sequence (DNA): TGTGCCAGCAGTTCGGACAGGGGGCTTGGGGAGCTGTTTTTT. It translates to CASSSDRGLGELFF.

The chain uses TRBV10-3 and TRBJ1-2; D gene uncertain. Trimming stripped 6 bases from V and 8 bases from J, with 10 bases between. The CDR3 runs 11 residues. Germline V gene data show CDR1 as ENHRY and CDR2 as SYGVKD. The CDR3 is CAIRTDGGYTF. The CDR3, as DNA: TGTGCCATCAGGACGGACGGCGGCTACACCTTC.